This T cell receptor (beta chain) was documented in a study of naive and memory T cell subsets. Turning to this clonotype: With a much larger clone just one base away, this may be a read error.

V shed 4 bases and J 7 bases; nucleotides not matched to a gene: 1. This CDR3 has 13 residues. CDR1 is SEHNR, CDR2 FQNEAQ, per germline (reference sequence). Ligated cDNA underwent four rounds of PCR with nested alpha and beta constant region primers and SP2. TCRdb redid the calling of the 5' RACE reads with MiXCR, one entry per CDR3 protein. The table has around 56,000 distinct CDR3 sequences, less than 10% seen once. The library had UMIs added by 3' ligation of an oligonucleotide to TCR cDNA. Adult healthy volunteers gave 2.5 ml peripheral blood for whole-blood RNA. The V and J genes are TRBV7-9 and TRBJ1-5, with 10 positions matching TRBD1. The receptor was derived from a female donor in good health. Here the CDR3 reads CASSSTGGQPQHF. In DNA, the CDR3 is TGTGCCAGCAGCTCGACAGGGGGCCAGCCCCAGCATTTT.